These T cell receptor beta chains were read from a single sample in a study of cytomegalovirus exposure and HLA in healthy donors. Produced via immunoSEQ multiplex PCR; TCRdb's table is partial and in-frame only. The repertoire has tens of thousands of clones, about nine tenths of them found once; the top ten carry 11%. Material: PBMCs. The source of these receptors is a woman between 35 and 50 years old in good health and CMV-seropositive. Both conserved end residues are part of each CDR3. The D gene is left open where the match is weak. Clone size is shown for a subset of rows, as once, few, many or a class of expanded clone.

J gene | clone size | D gene | V gene | CDR3 protein | CDR3 DNA
TRBJ2-7 | - | - | TRBV9 | CASSVSWESEQYF | TGTGCCAGCAGCGTCTCCTGGGAGAGCGAGCAGTACTTC
TRBJ1-1 | - | - | TRBV28 | CASQGLREAFF | TGTGCCAGCCAGGGCCTTAGGGAAGCTTTCTTT
TRBJ1-6 | - | TRBD1 | TRBV23-1 | CASSHSRDRYNSPLHF | TGCGCCAGCAGTCATTCCCGGGACAGATATAATTCACCCCTCCACTTT
TRBJ2-7 | - | - | TRBV4-3 | CASSQDVGLSFDEQYF | TGCGCCAGCAGCCAAGATGTCGGACTATCTTTCGACGAGCAGTACTTC
TRBJ2-2 | - | TRBD1 | TRBV11-3 | CASSRPGQGWTGELFF | TGTGCCAGCAGCAGACCGGGACAGGGTTGGACCGGGGAGCTGTTTTTT
TRBJ1-1 | - | TRBD1 | TRBV7-9 | CASSTGVQAFF | TGTGCCAGCAGCACAGGGGTTCAGGCTTTCTTT
TRBJ1-1 | - | TRBD1 | TRBV9 | CASSVGQGSSTEAFF | TGTGCCAGCAGCGTGGGACAGGGGTCTAGCACTGAAGCTTTCTTT
TRBJ2-1 | - | TRBD2 | TRBV10-3 | CAISESPGGNNEQFF | TGTGCCATCAGTGAGTCACCGGGGGGGAACAATGAGCAGTTCTTC
TRBJ1-6 | - | - | TRBV6-5 | CASSSRAPGNSPLHF | TGTGCCAGCAGTTCCAGAGCTCCGGGTAATTCACCCCTCCACTTT
TRBJ2-3 | - | - | TRBV7-2 | CASSFRKASGTDTQYF | TGTGCCAGCAGCTTCCGGAAAGCGTCTGGCACAGATACGCAGTATTTT
TRBJ2-3 | few | TRBD1 | TRBV6-5 | CASSWTGTLTDTQYF | TGTGCCAGCAGTTGGACAGGGACGCTCACAGATACGCAGTATTTT
TRBJ2-7 | - | - | TRBV19 | CASSRDTLYEQYF | TGTGCCAGTAGTAGGGACACCCTCTACGAGCAGTACTTC
TRBJ2-1 | - | TRBD1 | TRBV6-5 | CASSYGQGANEQFF | TGTGCCAGCAGTTACGGACAGGGGGCAAATGAGCAGTTCTTC
TRBJ2-2 | - | TRBD2 | TRBV27 | CASSYGGGIYTGELFF | TGTGCCAGCAGTTACGGCGGGGGGATTTACACCGGGGAGCTGTTTTTT
TRBJ2-3 | - | TRBD2 | TRBV18 | CASSPSQLAGGTDTQYF | TGTGCCAGCTCACCATCGCAGCTAGCGGGGGGCACAGATACGCAGTATTTT
TRBJ2-7 | - | TRBD1 | TRBV7-4 | CASSQSPDRVHRPYEQYF | TGTGCCAGCAGCCAAAGTCCGGACAGGGTTCATCGCCCCTACGAGCAGTACTTC
TRBJ1-2 | - | - | TRBV6-5 | CASSYSTPRAYGYTF | TGTGCCAGCAGTTACTCGACTCCCAGGGCCTATGGCTACACCTTC
TRBJ2-7 | - | - | TRBV7-2 | CASSVDRAGSYEQYF | TGTGCCAGCAGCGTCGACAGGGCGGGGTCCTACGAGCAGTACTTC
TRBJ2-2 | - | - | TRBV7-9 | CASSLGEAGELFF | TGTGCCAGCAGCTTAGGGGAGGCCGGGGAGCTGTTTTTT
TRBJ2-7 | - | TRBD1 | TRBV27 | CASSLPGQGRDEQYF | TGTGCCAGCAGTTTACCAGGACAGGGACGGGACGAGCAGTACTTC
TRBJ1-1 | - | - | TRBV2 | CASQLGGHLNTEAFF | TGTGCCAGCCAGCTAGGGGGACACCTGAACACTGAAGCTTTCTTT
TRBJ2-3 | - | TRBD1 | TRBV29-1 | CSVDRGDTQYF | TGCAGCGTCGACAGGGGGGATACGCAGTATTTT
TRBJ1-3 | - | - | TRBV2 | CASSPGGNTIYF | TGTGCCAGCTCTCCGGGGGGAAACACCATATATTTT
TRBJ2-7 | - | - | TRBV7-9 | CASSLGRGTLKYEQYF | TGTGCCAGCAGCTTAGGACGGGGGACGCTGAAATACGAGCAGTACTTC
TRBJ2-3 | - | - | TRBV11-3 | CASSSRGAFYTDTQYF | TGTGCCAGCAGCTCCCGTGGGGCCTTCTACACAGATACGCAGTATTTT
TRBJ1-2 | - | - | TRBV21-1 | CASSKEGGQGYAIANYGYTF | TGTGCCAGCAGCAAAGAAGGGGGACAGGGGTATGCGATAGCTAACTATGGCTACACCTTC
TRBJ1-2 | few | - | TRBV5-4 | CASSLRAGNTF | TGTGCCAGCAGCTTGCGGGCAGGGAACACCTTC
TRBJ1-6 | - | TRBD1 | TRBV7-9 | CASSRRTGGGSPLHF | TGTGCCAGCAGCCGGAGGACAGGGGGCGGTTCACCCCTCCACTTT
TRBJ2-1 | - | TRBD1 | TRBV6-1 | CASRPDRDRGEQFF | TGTGCCAGCAGGCCGGACAGGGATAGGGGTGAGCAGTTCTTC
TRBJ1-2 | - | TRBD1 | TRBV18 | CASSIGQGLYGYTF | TGTGCCAGCTCAATAGGACAGGGACTTTATGGCTACACCTTC